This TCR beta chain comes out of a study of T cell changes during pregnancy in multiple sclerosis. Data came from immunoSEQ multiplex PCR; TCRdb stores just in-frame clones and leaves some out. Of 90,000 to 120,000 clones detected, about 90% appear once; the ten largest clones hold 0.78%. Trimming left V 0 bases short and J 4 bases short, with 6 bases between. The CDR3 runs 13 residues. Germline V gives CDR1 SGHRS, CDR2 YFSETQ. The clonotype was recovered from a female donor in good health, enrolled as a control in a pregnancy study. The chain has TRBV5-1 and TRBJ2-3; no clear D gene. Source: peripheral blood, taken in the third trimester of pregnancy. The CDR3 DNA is TGCGCCAGCAGCTTGGACGTAGCAGATACGCAGTATTTT. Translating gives CASSLDVADTQYF. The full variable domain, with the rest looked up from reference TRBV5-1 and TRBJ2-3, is KAGVTQTPRYLIKTRGQQVTLSCSPISGHRSVSWYQQTPGQGLQFLFEYFSETQRNKGNFPGRFSGRQFSNSRSEMNVSTLELGDSALYLCASSLDVADTQYFGPGTRLTVL.